This TCR beta chain emerged from a study of response to subunit inactivated influenza vaccine. A single record per CDR3 protein comes from TCRdb applying MiXCR to the RT-PCR reads. The data contain around 580,000 distinct CDR3 sequences, approximately 12% of them seen just once; the ten biggest clones take up roughly 10%. This clonotype appeared a few times. The CDR3 length is 13 residues. Trimming cost V 1 base and J 5 bases, with 9 bases left between them. CDR1 is KGHSH, CDR2 LQKENI, per germline. This material consisted of PBMCs from blood, taken on the day of vaccination. The source is a man aged 50 to 59 who received an inactivated influenza vaccine. This rearrangement joins TRBV18 to TRBJ2-7; possibly TRBD2 for D (5 bases). DNA for the CDR3: TGTGCCAGCTCACCACGGATCGGGGACGAGCAGTACTTC. This encodes CASSPRIGDEQYF. Full variable domain (remainder filled in from reference TRBV18 and TRBJ2-7): NAGVMQNPRHLVRRRGQEARLRCSPMKGHSHVYWYRQLPEEGLKFMVYLQKENIIDESGMPKERFSAEFPKEGPSILRIQQVVRGDSAAYFCASSPRIGDEQYFGPGTRLTVT.